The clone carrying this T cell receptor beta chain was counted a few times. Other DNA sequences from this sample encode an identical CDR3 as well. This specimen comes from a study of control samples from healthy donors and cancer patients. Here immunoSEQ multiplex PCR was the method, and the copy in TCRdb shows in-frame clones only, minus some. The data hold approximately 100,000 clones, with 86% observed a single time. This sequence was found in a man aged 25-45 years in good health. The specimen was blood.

CDR3 sequence: CASSLRQGNTEAFF. CDR3 coding DNA: TGCGCCAGCAGCTTGCGGCAGGGGAACACTGAAGCTTTCTTT. This rearrangement joins TRBV5-1 to TRBJ1-1; a possible D gene is TRBD1 (5 bases). Trimming left V 1 base short and J 1 base short, with 8 bases between. Germline CDR1 SGHRS, CDR2 YFSETQ. The CDR3 loop spans 14 amino acids.